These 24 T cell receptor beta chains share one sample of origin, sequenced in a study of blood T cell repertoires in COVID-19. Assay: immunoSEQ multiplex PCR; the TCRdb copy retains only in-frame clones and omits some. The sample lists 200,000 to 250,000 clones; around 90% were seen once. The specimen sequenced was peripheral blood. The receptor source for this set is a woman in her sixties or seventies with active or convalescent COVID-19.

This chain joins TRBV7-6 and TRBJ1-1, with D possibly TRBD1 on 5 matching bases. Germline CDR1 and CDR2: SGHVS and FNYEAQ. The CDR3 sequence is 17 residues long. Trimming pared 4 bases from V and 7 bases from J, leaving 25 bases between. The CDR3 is CASSSYQGPSTSHEAFF. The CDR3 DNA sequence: TGTGCCAGCAGCTCATATCAGGGCCCTTCAACCAGCCATGAAGCTTTCTTT. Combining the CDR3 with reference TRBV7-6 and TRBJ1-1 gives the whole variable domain GAGVSQSPRYKVTKRGQDVALRCDPISGHVSLYWYRQALGQGPEFLTYFNYEAQQDKSGLPNDRFSAERPEGSISTLTIQRTEQRDSAMYRCASSSYQGPSTSHEAFFGQGTRLTVV.

For the CDR3, the DNA is TGTGCCAGTAGTATTAAGACAGGGAACGGGATGTACGAGCAGTACTTC. Its protein is CASSIKTGNGMYEQYF. The V gene is TRBV19, the J gene TRBJ2-7; TRBD1 agrees at 7 bases. V gave up 3 bases and J gave up 4 bases; unmatched junction bases: 12. The CDR3 totals 16 residues. Germline loops: CDR1 LNHDA, CDR2 SQIVND (reference sequence).

For the CDR3, the DNA is TGCAGTGCTAGTAGCGGGGGGTGGTCCTACGAGCAGTACTTC. Its translation: CSASSGGWSYEQYF. The V call is TRBV20-1, the J call TRBJ2-7, with TRBD2 matching over 10 bases. The CDR3 is 14 residues long. The junction had 3 bases not matched to a gene; V was cut back by 3 bases and J by 1 base. The germline V gene has CDR1 DFQATT and CDR2 SNEGSKA (reference sequence).

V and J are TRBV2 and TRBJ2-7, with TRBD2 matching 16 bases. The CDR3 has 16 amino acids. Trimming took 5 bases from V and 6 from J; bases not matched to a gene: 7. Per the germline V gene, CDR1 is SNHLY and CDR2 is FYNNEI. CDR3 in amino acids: CASSIRGTSGGGEQYF. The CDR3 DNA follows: TGTGCCAGCAGTATACGTGGGACTAGCGGGGGGGGCGAGCAGTACTTC.

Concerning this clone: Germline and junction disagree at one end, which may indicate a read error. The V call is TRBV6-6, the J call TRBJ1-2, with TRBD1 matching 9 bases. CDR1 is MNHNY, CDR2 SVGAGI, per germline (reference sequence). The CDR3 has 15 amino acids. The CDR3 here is CASSYSTRTGVAGGF. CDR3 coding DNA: TGTGCCAGCAGTTACTCGACAAGGACAGGGGTCGCCGGGGGCTTC.

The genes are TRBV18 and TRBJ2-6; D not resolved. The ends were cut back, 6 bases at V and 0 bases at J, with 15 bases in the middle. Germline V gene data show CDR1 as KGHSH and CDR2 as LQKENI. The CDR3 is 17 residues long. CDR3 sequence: CASSPVHANSGANVLTF. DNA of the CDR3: TGTGCCAGCTCCCCGGTTCACGCCAACTCTGGGGCCAACGTCCTGACTTTC.

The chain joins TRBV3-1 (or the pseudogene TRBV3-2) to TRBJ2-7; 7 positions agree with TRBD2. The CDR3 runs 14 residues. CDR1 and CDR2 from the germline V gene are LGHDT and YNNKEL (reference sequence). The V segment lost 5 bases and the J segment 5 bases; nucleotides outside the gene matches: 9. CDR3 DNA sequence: TGTGCCAGCAGCTCGACCCTAGGGACTAACGAGCAGTACTTC. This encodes CASSSTLGTNEQYF.

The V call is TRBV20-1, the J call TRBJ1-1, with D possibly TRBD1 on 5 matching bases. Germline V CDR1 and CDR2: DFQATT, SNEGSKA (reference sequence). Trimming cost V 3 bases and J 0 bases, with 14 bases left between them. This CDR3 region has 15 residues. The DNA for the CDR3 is TGCAGTGCTAGTGTGGGGACTCGCATGAACACTGAAGCTTTCTTT. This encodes CSASVGTRMNTEAFF.

The CDR3 DNA is TGTGCCAGCAGCTTGGGTGGGGCAGGGATCTATGGCTACACCTTC. It translates to CASSLGGAGIYGYTF. The rearrangement joins TRBV5-6 to TRBJ1-2; D may be TRBD1 (5 bases). The CDR3 sequence is 15 residues long. Trimming stripped 0 bases from V and 4 bases from J, with 13 bases between. CDR1 SGHDT and CDR2 YYEEEE come from the germline V gene.

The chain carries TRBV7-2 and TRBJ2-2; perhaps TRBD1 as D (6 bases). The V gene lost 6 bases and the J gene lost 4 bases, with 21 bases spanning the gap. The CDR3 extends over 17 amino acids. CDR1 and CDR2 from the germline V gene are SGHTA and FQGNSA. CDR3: CASRYTANRVGTGELFF. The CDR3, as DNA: TGTGCCAGCAGATACACCGCGAACAGGGTGGGCACCGGGGAGCTGTTTTTT.

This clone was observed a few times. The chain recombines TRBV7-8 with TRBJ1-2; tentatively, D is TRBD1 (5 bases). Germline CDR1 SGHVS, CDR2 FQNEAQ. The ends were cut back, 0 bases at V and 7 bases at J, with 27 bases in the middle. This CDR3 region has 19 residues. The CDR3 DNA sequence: TGTGCCAGCAGCTTAGCAGGAAATCCCTGGGGCAGGGAGGGTTTTGGCTACACCTTC. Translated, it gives CASSLAGNPWGREGFGYTF.

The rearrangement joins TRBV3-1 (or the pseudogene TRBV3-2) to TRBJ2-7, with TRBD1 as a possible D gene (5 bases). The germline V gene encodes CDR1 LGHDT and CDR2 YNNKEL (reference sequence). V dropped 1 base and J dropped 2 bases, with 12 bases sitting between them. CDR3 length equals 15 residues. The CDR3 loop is CASSQGGAAAYEQYF. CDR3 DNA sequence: TGTGCCAGCAGCCAAGGGGGCGCCGCTGCCTACGAGCAGTACTTC.

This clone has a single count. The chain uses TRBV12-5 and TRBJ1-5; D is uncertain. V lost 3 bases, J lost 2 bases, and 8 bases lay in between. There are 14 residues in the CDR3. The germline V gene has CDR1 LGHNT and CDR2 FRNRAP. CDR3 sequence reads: CASGLSTGNQPQHF. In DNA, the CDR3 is TGTGCTAGTGGTTTATCAACAGGCAATCAGCCCCAGCATTTT.

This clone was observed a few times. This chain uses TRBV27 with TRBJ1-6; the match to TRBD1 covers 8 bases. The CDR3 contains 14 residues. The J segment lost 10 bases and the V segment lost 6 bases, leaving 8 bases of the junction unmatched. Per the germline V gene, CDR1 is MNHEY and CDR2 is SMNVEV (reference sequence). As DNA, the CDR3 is TGTGCCAGCAGGTCAGGGGGCGCGGGATCACCCCTCCACTTT. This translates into CASRSGGAGSPLHF.

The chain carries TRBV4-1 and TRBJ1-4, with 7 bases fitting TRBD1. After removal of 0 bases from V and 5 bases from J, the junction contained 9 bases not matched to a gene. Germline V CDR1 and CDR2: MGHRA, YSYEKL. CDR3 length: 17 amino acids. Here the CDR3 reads CASSQEWETGPNEKLFF. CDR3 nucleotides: TGCGCCAGCAGCCAAGAGTGGGAGACAGGGCCAAATGAAAAACTGTTTTTT.

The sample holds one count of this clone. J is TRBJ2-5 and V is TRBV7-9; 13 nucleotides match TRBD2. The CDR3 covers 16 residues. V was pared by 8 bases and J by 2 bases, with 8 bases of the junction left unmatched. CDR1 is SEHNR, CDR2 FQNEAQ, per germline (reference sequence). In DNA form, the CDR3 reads TGTGCCAGCGGGGCGGGGACTAGCGGGGCACAAGAGACCCAGTACTTC. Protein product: CASGAGTSGAQETQYF.

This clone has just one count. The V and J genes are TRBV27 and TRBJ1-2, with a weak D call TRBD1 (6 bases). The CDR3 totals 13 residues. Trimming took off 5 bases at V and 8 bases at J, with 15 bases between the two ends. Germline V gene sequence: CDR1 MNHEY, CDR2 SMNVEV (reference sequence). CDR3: CASSTGTSEGYTF. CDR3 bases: TGTGCCAGCAGTACAGGGACATCCGAGGGCTACACCTTC.

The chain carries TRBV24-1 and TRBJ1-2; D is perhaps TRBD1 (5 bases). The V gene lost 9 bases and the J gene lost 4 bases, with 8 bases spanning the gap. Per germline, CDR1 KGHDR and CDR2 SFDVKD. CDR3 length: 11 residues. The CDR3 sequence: CATSRGYGYTF. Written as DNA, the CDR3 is TGTGCCACCTCAAGGGGCTATGGCTACACCTTC.

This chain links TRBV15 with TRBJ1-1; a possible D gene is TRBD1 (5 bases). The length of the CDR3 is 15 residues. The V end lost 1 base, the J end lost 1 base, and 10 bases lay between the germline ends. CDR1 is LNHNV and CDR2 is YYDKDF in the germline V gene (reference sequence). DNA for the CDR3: TGTGCCACCAGCAGAGGGCGCCAGGGGAACACTGAAGCTTTCTTT. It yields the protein CATSRGRQGNTEAFF.

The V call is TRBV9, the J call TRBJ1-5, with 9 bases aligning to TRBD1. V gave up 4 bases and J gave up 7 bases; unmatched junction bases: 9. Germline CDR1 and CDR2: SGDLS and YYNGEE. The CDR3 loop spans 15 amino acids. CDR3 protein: CASSKEQGAGQPQHF. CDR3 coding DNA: TGTGCCAGCAGCAAGGAACAGGGGGCGGGACAGCCCCAGCATTTT.

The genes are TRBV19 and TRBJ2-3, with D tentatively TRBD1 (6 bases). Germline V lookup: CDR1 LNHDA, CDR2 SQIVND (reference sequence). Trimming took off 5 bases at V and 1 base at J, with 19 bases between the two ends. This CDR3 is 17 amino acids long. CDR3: CASSFRQARIGTDTQYF. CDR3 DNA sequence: TGTGCCAGTAGTTTTAGACAGGCCCGAATCGGCACAGATACGCAGTATTTT.

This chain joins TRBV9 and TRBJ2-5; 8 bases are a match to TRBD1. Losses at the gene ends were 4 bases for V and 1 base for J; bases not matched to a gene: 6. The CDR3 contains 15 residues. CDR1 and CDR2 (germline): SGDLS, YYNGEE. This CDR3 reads CASSPRGLGQETQYF. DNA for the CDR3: TGTGCCAGCAGCCCCAGGGGGCTTGGCCAAGAGACCCAGTACTTC.

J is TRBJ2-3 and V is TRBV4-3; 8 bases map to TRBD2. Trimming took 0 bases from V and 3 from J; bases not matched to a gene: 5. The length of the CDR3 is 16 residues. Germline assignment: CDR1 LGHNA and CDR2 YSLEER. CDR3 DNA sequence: TGCGCCAGCAGCCAAGATTCTAGCGGGCAAACAGATACGCAGTATTTT. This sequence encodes CASSQDSSGQTDTQYF.

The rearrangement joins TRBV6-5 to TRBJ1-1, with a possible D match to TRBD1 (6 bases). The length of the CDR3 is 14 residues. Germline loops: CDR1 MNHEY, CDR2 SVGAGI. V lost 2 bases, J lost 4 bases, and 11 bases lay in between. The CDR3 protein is CASSYGGGITEAFF. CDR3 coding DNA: TGTGCCAGCAGTTACGGGGGGGGCATCACTGAAGCTTTCTTT.